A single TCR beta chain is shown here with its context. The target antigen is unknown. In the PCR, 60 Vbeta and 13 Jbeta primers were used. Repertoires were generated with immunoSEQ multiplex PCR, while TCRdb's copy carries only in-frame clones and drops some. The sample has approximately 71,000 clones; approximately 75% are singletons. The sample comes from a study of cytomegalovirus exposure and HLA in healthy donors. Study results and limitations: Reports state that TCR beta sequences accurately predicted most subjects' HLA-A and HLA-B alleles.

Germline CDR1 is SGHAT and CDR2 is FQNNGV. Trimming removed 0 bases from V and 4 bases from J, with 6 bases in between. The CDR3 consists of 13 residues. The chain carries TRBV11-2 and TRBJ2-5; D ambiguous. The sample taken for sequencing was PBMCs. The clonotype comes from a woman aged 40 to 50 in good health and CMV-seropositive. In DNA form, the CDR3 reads TGTGCCAGCAGCTTAGAACAGTCAGAGACCCAGTACTTC. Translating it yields CASSLEQSETQYF.